The 19 T cell receptor beta chains listed next were all sequenced from one sample in a study of cytomegalovirus exposure and HLA in healthy donors. PCR used 60 Vbeta primers and 13 Jbeta primers. Method: immunoSEQ multiplex PCR; TCRdb's copy keeps in-frame clones and lacks some. The sample includes about 150,000 clones, around 83% of them seen just once. Sequencing was performed on PBMCs. The origin of the receptors is a woman younger than 30 in good health and CMV-seronegative.

This clone was recorded only once. The chain has TRBV10-3 and TRBJ2-5; 8 nucleotides line up with TRBD1. The CDR3 is 15 residues long. The V and J ends lost 6 bases and 5 bases, in that order; junction bases with no gene match: 11. CDR1 and CDR2 (germline): ENHRY, SYGVKD. This CDR3 is CAIRDPTGDHETQYF. The CDR3, as DNA: TGTGCCATCAGAGACCCGACAGGGGATCACGAGACCCAGTACTTC.

This clone has only a few counts. The chain uses TRBV6-4 and TRBJ2-2, with unresolved D. Trimming pared 3 bases from V and 5 bases from J, leaving 7 bases between. Germline V gene sequence: CDR1 MRHNA, CDR2 SNTAGT. The CDR3 runs to 13 residues. The CDR3 loop reads CASSEASTGELFF. The CDR3 nucleotides are TGTGCCAGCAGTGAGGCCTCTACCGGGGAGCTGTTTTTT.

The J gene is TRBJ2-7, the V gene TRBV28; 8 nucleotides match TRBD2. The CDR3 extends over 14 amino acids. V lost 7 bases, J lost 1 base, and 6 bases stayed unmatched. Germline CDR1 reads MDHEN; CDR2 reads SYDVKM. The CDR3 sequence: CASTLAGTSYEQYF. The CDR3 bases are TGTGCCAGCACCCTAGCGGGCACTTCCTACGAGCAGTACTTC.

The rearrangement links TRBV6-1 to TRBJ2-7; 10 nucleotides agree with TRBD2. The CDR3 sequence is 16 residues long. Germline CDR1 MNHNS, CDR2 SASEGT. The V segment lost 4 bases and the J segment 0 bases; nucleotides outside the gene matches: 6. The CDR3 here is CASSAGLADSSYEQYF. The CDR3 DNA follows: TGTGCCAGCAGTGCCGGACTAGCGGATAGCTCCTACGAGCAGTACTTC.

The chain uses TRBV28 and TRBJ2-3; 11 bases fit TRBD2. The germline CDR1 and CDR2 sequences are MDHEN and SYDVKM. V lost 2 bases to trimming and J lost 5 bases; unmatched junction nucleotides: 6. The CDR3 has 16 amino acids. CDR3 coding DNA: TGTGCCAGCAGTTTAAGGCTAGCGGGGGGTGTAGATACGCAGTATTTT. It specifies CASSLRLAGGVDTQYF. The entire variable domain, with the rest obtained from reference TRBV28 and TRBJ2-3, is as follows: DVKVTQSSRYLVKRTGEKVFLECVQDMDHENMFWYRQDPGLGLRLIYFSYDVKMKEKGDIPEGYSVSREKKERFSLILESASTNQTSMYLCASSLRLAGGVDTQYFGPGTRLTVL.

This chain joins TRBV25-1 and TRBJ2-5; the match to TRBD2 covers 11 bases. The V segment lost 7 bases and the J segment 3 bases; nucleotides outside the gene matches: 4. CDR1 MGHDK and CDR2 SYGVNS come from the germline V gene. The CDR3 totals 14 residues. Here the CDR3 reads CASIRSGREETQYF. The CDR3 bases are TGTGCCAGCATCCGTAGCGGGAGGGAAGAGACCCAGTACTTC.

The V gene is TRBV7-6, the J gene TRBJ2-7, with a possible D match to TRBD1 (5 bases). This CDR3 has 14 amino acids. Germline V gives CDR1 SGHVS, CDR2 FNYEAQ. Deletions cut 3 bases from V and 1 base from J, with 10 bases between. CDR3 loop: CASSFARGSYEQYF. CDR3 DNA sequence: TGTGCCAGCAGCTTCGCTAGGGGATCCTACGAGCAGTACTTC.

The count of this clone is one. The chain is built from TRBV27 and TRBJ1-3; a weak D match, TRBD1 (6 bases). Germline CDR1 and CDR2: MNHEY and SMNVEV (reference sequence). V lost 4 bases and J lost 0, with 13 bases in between. The CDR3 is made up of 16 amino acids. The CDR3 here is CASSSGHPRSGNTIYF. The DNA for the CDR3 is TGTGCCAGCAGTTCGGGACACCCCCGCTCTGGAAACACCATATATTTT.

The chain employs TRBV7-2 and TRBJ2-3, with a possible D match to TRBD1 (5 bases). Germline CDR1 SGHTA, CDR2 FQGNSA. CDR3 length: 13 amino acids. The V gene lost 1 base and the J gene lost 4 bases, with 6 bases spanning the gap. The CDR3 sequence is CASSLVRADTQYF. CDR3 DNA sequence: TGTGCCAGCAGCTTAGTCAGGGCAGATACGCAGTATTTT.

This clone was seen a few times. The chain links TRBV2 to TRBJ1-2; D perhaps matches TRBD1 (5 bases). This CDR3 contains 14 residues. V was shortened by 1 base and J by 3 bases, with 9 bases between the two germline ends. Germline V CDR1 and CDR2: SNHLY, FYNNEI. CDR3 sequence: CASSEGGAHYGYTF. The CDR3 nucleotides are TGTGCCAGCAGTGAAGGCGGGGCTCACTATGGCTACACCTTC.

The chain has TRBV28 and TRBJ2-5; 13 positions agree with TRBD2. Germline V gene data show CDR1 as MDHEN and CDR2 as SYDVKM. The CDR3 runs to 17 residues. V lost 6 bases, J lost 5 bases, and 12 bases stayed unmatched. CDR3 sequence: CASRGPGLAGKRETQYF. As DNA, the CDR3 is TGTGCCAGCAGGGGTCCGGGACTAGCGGGAAAACGGGAGACCCAGTACTTC.

This clone was counted a single time. V usage is TRBV7-6 and J usage is TRBJ2-7; 8 positions agree with TRBD1. The CDR3 has 15 amino acids. J was trimmed by 4 bases and V by 5 bases; bases with no gene match: 10. The germline CDR1 and CDR2 sequences are SGHVS and FNYEAQ. Here the CDR3 DNA reads TGTGCCAGCAGCCAGAGGGGCGGACAGGGTTACGAGCAGTACTTC. It is translated as CASSQRGGQGYEQYF.

The CDR3 region is CASTKVGGNNEQFF. The CDR3 nucleotides are TGTGCCAGCACCAAAGTCGGGGGAAACAATGAGCAGTTCTTC. J is TRBJ2-1 and V is TRBV9; a possible D gene is TRBD2 (6 bases). Germline V gene sequence: CDR1 SGDLS, CDR2 YYNGEE. V shed 6 bases and J shed 5 bases, with 15 bases lying between them. This CDR3 spans 14 amino acids.

J is TRBJ2-4 and V is TRBV27, with TRBD1 matching over 9 bases. V was clipped by 7 bases and J by 9 bases; unmatched bases: 13. Germline V CDR1 and CDR2: MNHEY, SMNVEV (reference sequence). This CDR3 has 15 amino acids. In DNA, the CDR3 is TGTGCCAGCATTAGGACAGGGGATCCCGCGGGCATTCAGTACTTC. It translates to CASIRTGDPAGIQYF.

The genes are TRBV7-3 and TRBJ2-3, with 11 bases matching TRBD2. V lost 3 bases, J lost 0 bases, and 2 bases stayed unmatched. The CDR3 has 16 amino acids. Germline assignment: CDR1 SGHTA and CDR2 FQGTGA. For the CDR3, the DNA is TGTGCCAGCAGCTTTGGACTAGCGGGTAGCACAGATACGCAGTATTTT. Translation: CASSFGLAGSTDTQYF.

This chain uses TRBV29-1 with TRBJ2-2; D might be TRBD2 (7 bases). The CDR3 spans 13 residues. Per the germline V gene, CDR1 is SQVTM and CDR2 is ANQGSEA. The V and J ends lost 4 bases and 11 bases respectively, with 17 bases between them. CDR3 loop: CSVGGGLMRELFF. CDR3 nucleotides: TGCAGCGTTGGGGGGGGGCTAATGCGCGAGCTGTTTTTT.

This clone was found a few times. The V call is TRBV6-4, the J call TRBJ2-1, with TRBD2 matching 8 bases. J gave up 9 bases and V 0 bases, and 7 bases lay outside the gene matches. Germline-derived CDR1 and CDR2 are MRHNA and SNTAGT. The CDR3 is 15 residues long. Here the CDR3 DNA reads TGTGCCAGCAGTGACTCAACGGGGGGGCCGGGTGAGCAGTTCTTC. Its protein is CASSDSTGGPGEQFF.

This chain connects TRBV11-3 to TRBJ2-4, with D unresolved. The length of the CDR3 is 13 residues. CDR1 is SGHNT, CDR2 YENEEA, per germline. Trimming stripped 5 bases from V and 6 bases from J, with 11 bases between. CDR3 nucleotides: TGTGCCAGCAGCCTCGGTCCTGGAAACATTCAGTACTTC. This codes for CASSLGPGNIQYF.

This clone has more than one count but fewer than ten. The chain links TRBV2 to TRBJ2-7; TRBD2 matches at 14 bases. The CDR3 has 13 residues. Germline V gene data show CDR1 as SNHLY and CDR2 as FYNNEI. Losses at the gene ends were 8 bases for V and 9 bases for J; bases not matched to a gene: 6. CDR3 sequence reads: CASLGLAGVAQYF. The CDR3 coding sequence is TGTGCCAGCCTGGGACTAGCGGGAGTGGCGCAGTACTTC.